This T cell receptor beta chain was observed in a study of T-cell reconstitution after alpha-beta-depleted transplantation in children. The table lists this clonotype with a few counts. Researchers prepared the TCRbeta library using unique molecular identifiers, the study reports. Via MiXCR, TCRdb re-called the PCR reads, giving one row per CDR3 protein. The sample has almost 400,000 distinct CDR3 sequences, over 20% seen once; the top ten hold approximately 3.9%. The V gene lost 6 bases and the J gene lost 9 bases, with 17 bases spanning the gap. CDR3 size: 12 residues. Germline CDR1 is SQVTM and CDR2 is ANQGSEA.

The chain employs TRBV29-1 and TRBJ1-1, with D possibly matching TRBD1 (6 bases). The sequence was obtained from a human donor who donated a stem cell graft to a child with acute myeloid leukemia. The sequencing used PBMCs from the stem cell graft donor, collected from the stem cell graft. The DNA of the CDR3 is TGCAGCGTCGCCACAGGGTCGGTGAAAGCTTTCTTT. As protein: CSVATGSVKAFF.